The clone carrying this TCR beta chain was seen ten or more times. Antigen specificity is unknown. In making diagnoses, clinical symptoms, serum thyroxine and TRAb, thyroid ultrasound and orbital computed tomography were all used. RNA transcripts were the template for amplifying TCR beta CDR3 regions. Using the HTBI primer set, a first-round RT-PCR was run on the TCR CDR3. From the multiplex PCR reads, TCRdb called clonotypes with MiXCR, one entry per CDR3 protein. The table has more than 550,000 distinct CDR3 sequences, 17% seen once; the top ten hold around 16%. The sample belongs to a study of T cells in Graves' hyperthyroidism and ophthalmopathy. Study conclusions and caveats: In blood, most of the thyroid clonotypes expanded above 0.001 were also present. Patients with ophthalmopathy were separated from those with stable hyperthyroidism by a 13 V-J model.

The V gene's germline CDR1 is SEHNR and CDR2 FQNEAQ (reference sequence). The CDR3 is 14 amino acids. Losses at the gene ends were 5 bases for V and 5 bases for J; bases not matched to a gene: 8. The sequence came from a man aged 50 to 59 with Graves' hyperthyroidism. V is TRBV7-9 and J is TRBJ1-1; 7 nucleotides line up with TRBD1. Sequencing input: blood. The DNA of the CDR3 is TGTGCCAGCAGCCCGCCGGACAGGTGGACTGAAGCTTTCTTT. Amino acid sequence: CASSPPDRWTEAFF.